Below, 21 T cell receptor beta chains from the same sample are listed, as sequenced in a study of Ad26.COV2.S vaccination and SARS-CoV-2 variants. Data came from immunoSEQ multiplex PCR; TCRdb stores just in-frame clones and leaves some out. The data contain more than 400,000 clones, 90% of them singletons. Documented treatment: over 15 received Ad26.COV2.S at low or high dose, single or two shots; about 5 received placebo; per-sample allocation not given. Day 63 following the first vaccine or placebo injection was when the samples were taken. The sequences come from peripheral blood, collected in a trial of Ad26.COV2.S vaccine versus placebo. These receptors all come from a person between 18 and 60 years old who received the Ad26.COV2.S COVID-19 vaccine or a placebo.

V usage is TRBV4-1 and J usage is TRBJ1-4; D uncertain. CDR3 length: 15 residues. The germline V gene has CDR1 MGHRA and CDR2 YSYEKL. Trimming stripped 4 bases from V and 4 bases from J, with 13 bases between. CDR3 DNA: TGCGCCAGCAGCCGAAACCCCGTTATTAATGAAAAACTGTTTTTT. It codes for CASSRNPVINEKLFF.

This clone was detected only once. V is TRBV19 and J is TRBJ2-3; D is unresolved. From germline, CDR1 is LNHDA and CDR2 SQIVND (reference sequence). The CDR3 runs 16 residues. Trimming shortened V by 5 bases and J by 0 bases, and 15 bases separated the two germline ends. The CDR3 region has the DNA TGTGCCAGTAGTTCACTAAGGGCTGCTAGCACAGATACGCAGTATTTT. It yields the protein CASSSLRAASTDTQYF. The full variable domain, in which reference TRBV19 and TRBJ2-3 provide the parts outside the CDR3, is DGGITQSPKYLFRKEGQNVTLSCEQNLNHDAMYWYRQDPGQGLRLIYYSQIVNDFQKGDIAEGYSVSREKKESFPLTVTSAQKNPTAFYLCASSSLRAASTDTQYFGPGTRLTVL.

The rearrangement links TRBV4-3 to TRBJ2-4; D gene unclear. This CDR3 contains 16 residues. Germline V CDR1 and CDR2: LGHNA, YSLEER. V gave up 1 base and J gave up 7 bases, with 17 bases separating them. CDR3: CASSQVRAPLRNIQYF. CDR3 in DNA: TGCGCCAGCAGCCAAGTGCGCGCCCCTCTTCGGAACATTCAGTACTTC.

This rearrangement joins TRBV2 to TRBJ2-2; 8 bases line up with TRBD1. Losses at the gene ends were 5 bases for V and 0 bases for J; bases not matched to a gene: 11. The CDR3 sequence is 18 residues long. Germline loops: CDR1 SNHLY, CDR2 FYNNEI. The chain's CDR3 is CASSPRGQVLANTGELFF. The CDR3 region has the DNA TGTGCCAGCAGTCCCCGGGGACAGGTCTTAGCGAACACCGGGGAGCTGTTTTTT.

This clone was picked up one time. The chain joins TRBV5-1 to TRBJ1-1; D gene ambiguous. The CDR3 has 12 residues. The germline V gene has CDR1 SGHRS and CDR2 YFSETQ. Trimming removed 4 bases at V and 8 bases at J, with 12 bases between. The CDR3 region has the DNA TGCGCCAGCAGCCCACAAACTGGGGAAGCTTTCTTT. Translation gives CASSPQTGEAFF.

The chain joins TRBV7-2 to TRBJ1-4, with D maybe TRBD1 (5 bases). Germline CDR1 and CDR2: SGHTA and FQGNSA. The V gene lost 1 base and the J gene lost 4 bases, with 13 bases spanning the gap. The CDR3 is 16 residues long. CDR3 sequence reads: CASSLGFGGFNEKLFF. CDR3 nucleotide sequence: TGTGCCAGCAGCTTAGGTTTTGGGGGTTTTAATGAAAAACTGTTTTTT. The variable domain in full, completed from reference TRBV7-2 and TRBJ1-4, reads GAGVSQSPSNKVTEKGKDVELRCDPISGHTALYWYRQSLGQGLEFLIYFQGNSAPDKSGLPSDRFSAERTGGSVSTLTIQRTQQEDSAVYLCASSLGFGGFNEKLFFGSGTQLSVL.

This clone was counted once. V is TRBV5-1 and J is TRBJ2-7; 8 bases line up with TRBD2. Trimming cost V 5 bases and J 1 base; bases outside gene matches: 5. The CDR3 extends over 14 amino acids. CDR1 and CDR2 from the germline V gene are SGHRS and YFSETQ. The CDR3 protein is CASRKTSASYEQYF. Here the CDR3 DNA reads TGCGCCAGCAGAAAGACTAGCGCATCCTACGAGCAGTACTTC.

In its sample, this clone was seen a few times. This CDR3 reads CASSEIIGQYSNQPQHF. Written as DNA, the CDR3 is TGTGCCAGCAGTGAAATAATAGGGCAGTACAGCAATCAGCCCCAGCATTTT. The chain combines TRBV6-1 with TRBJ1-5; D is undetermined. The germline CDR1 and CDR2 sequences are MNHNS and SASEGT. The V and J ends lost 2 bases and 1 base respectively, with 15 bases between them. The CDR3 is 17 amino acids.

In DNA, the CDR3 is TGTGCCACCAGTGACCAGCGTCCCTCGGGGGAGCAGTACTTC. This codes for CATSDQRPSGEQYF. The rearrangement joins TRBV24-1 to TRBJ2-7, with a tentative D call TRBD2 (5 bases). Germline V gene sequence: CDR1 KGHDR, CDR2 SFDVKD. V lost 4 bases and J lost 7, with 16 bases in between. The CDR3 is made up of 14 amino acids.

This chain links TRBV19 with TRBJ2-2; 10 nucleotides agree with TRBD2. This CDR3 is 17 amino acids long. CDR1 is LNHDA, CDR2 SQIVND, per germline (reference sequence). V lost 4 bases, J lost 4 bases, and 9 bases stayed unmatched. The CDR3 DNA is TGTGCCAGTAGTAGGTCTAGCGGGAGCGCGGCCACCGGGGAGCTGTTTTTT. This gives the protein CASSRSSGSAATGELFF.

The chain employs TRBV6-1 and TRBJ1-3, with D unresolved. Germline V gene data show CDR1 as MNHNS and CDR2 as SASEGT. Trimming shortened V by 2 bases and J by 3 bases, and 11 bases separated the two germline ends. The CDR3 extends over 15 amino acids. The chain's CDR3 is CASSELRVIGNTIYF. The DNA for the CDR3 is TGTGCCAGCAGTGAACTTAGGGTTATTGGAAACACCATATATTTT.

The rearrangement uses TRBV7-3 and TRBJ2-2; 14 nucleotides align to TRBD2. Germline assignment: CDR1 SGHTA and CDR2 FQGTGA. The junction had 5 bases not matched to a gene; V was cut back by 5 bases and J by 6 bases. This CDR3 is 16 amino acids long. The CDR3 loop reads CASSGGLAGAAGELFF. The CDR3, as DNA: TGTGCCAGCAGCGGGGGACTAGCGGGAGCGGCCGGGGAGCTGTTTTTT.

The V call is TRBV3-1 (or the pseudogene TRBV3-2), the J call TRBJ2-2; the D gene is possibly TRBD2 (5 bases). Deletions cut 8 bases from V and 4 bases from J, with 14 bases between. CDR3 length: 14 amino acids. Germline CDR1 is LGHDT and CDR2 is YNNKEL (reference sequence). The CDR3 spells CASSVGSGTGELFF. Written as DNA, the CDR3 is TGTGCCAGCTCAGTTGGGAGTGGCACCGGGGAGCTGTTTTTT.

V and J are TRBV19 and TRBJ2-3; perhaps D is TRBD1 or TRBD2 (5 bases each). V was pared by 3 bases and J by 6 bases, with 7 bases between. CDR3 length equals 12 residues. The germline CDR1 and CDR2 sequences are LNHDA and SQIVND (reference sequence). The CDR3 region is CASSMGVDTQYF. DNA of the CDR3: TGTGCCAGTAGTATGGGGGTTGATACGCAGTATTTT.

The chain employs TRBV6-2 or TRBV6-3 and TRBJ1-5; D is perhaps TRBD1 (5 bases). Germline CDR1 MNHEY, CDR2 SVGEGT. This CDR3 has 14 amino acids. V lost 4 bases and J lost 0, with 7 bases in between. The CDR3 region is CASSSGYSNQPQHF. The CDR3 DNA is TGTGCCAGCAGTTCAGGGTATAGCAATCAGCCCCAGCATTTT.

The rearrangement links TRBV28 to TRBJ1-2; D is unresolved. This CDR3 has 13 residues. Germline CDR1 reads MDHEN; CDR2 reads SYDVKM. V lost 1 base and J lost 3, with 6 bases in between. The CDR3 loop reads CASSLLPDYGYTF. The CDR3 nucleotides are TGTGCCAGCAGTTTATTACCAGACTATGGCTACACCTTC.

A few counts support this clone. The same CDR3 can be traced to other DNA sequences in this sample. This chain joins TRBV9 and TRBJ1-3; D uncertain. CDR1 SGDLS and CDR2 YYNGEE come from the germline V gene. Trimming shortened V by 0 bases and J by 4 bases, and 5 bases separated the two germline ends. The CDR3 contains 13 residues. The chain's CDR3 is CASSVGRGNTIYF. The CDR3 bases are TGTGCCAGCAGCGTAGGCAGGGGAAACACCATATATTTT.

The V gene is TRBV5-1, the J gene TRBJ2-3, with TRBD2 as a possible D gene (6 bases). The germline V and J ends were trimmed by 6 bases and 0 bases, with 11 bases remaining between them. Germline V CDR1 and CDR2: SGHRS, YFSETQ. The CDR3 totals 14 residues. The CDR3 region has the DNA TGCGCCAGCACCCGGGGGTCCAGCACAGATACGCAGTATTTT. Translating gives CASTRGSSTDTQYF.

The gene calls are TRBV9 and TRBJ2-1; D may be TRBD2 (6 bases). CDR3 length equals 14 residues. Germline loops: CDR1 SGDLS, CDR2 YYNGEE. V lost 0 bases to trimming and J lost 9 bases, with 13 bases between them. The DNA of the CDR3 is TGTGCCAGCAGCGTAGGGGCCGTGGGGGGTGAGCAGTTCTTC. This encodes CASSVGAVGGEQFF.

This clone has only one observation. The chain uses TRBV10-3 and TRBJ1-1, with 7 positions matching TRBD1. Germline values: CDR1 ENHRY, CDR2 SYGVKD. Germline trimming cut 5 bases from V and 2 bases from J; bases unmatched to any gene: 2. CDR3 length: 13 residues. The CDR3 region is CAISRQGNTEAFF. The CDR3 DNA is TGTGCCATCAGTCGACAGGGAAACACTGAAGCTTTCTTT.

The V call is TRBV7-2, the J call TRBJ1-5, with D perhaps TRBD1 (5 bases). CDR3 size: 13 residues. V was pared by 5 bases and J by 2 bases, with 7 bases between. From germline, CDR1 is SGHTA and CDR2 FQGNSA. The CDR3 protein is CASSPQGNQPQHF. The CDR3 bases are TGTGCCAGCAGCCCACAGGGCAATCAGCCCCAGCATTTT.